This T cell receptor (beta chain) was observed in a study of blood T cell repertoires in COVID-19. Study-level information: COVID-19 samples collected from the United States, Italy and Spain covered acute and convalescent phases.

Clones were sequenced by immunoSEQ multiplex PCR, and TCRdb holds only the in-frame ones, with some missing. The table shows a few hundred thousand clones, with roughly nine tenths occurring only once. Sequencing used peripheral blood. The TCR comes from a woman aged 18-29 years who had recovered from COVID-19.

The CDR3 nucleotides read TGTGCCAGCAGCCCCCCCTTGGACAGGGGTTACGACTATGGCTACACCTTC. It translates to CASSPPLDRGYDYGYTF. The V and J genes are TRBV4-2 and TRBJ1-2, with 9 bases identical to TRBD1. Germline V gives CDR1 LGHNA, CDR2 YNFKEQ. The ends lost 4 bases at V and 3 bases at J; junction bases unmatched: 12. The length of the CDR3 is 17 residues.